These 8 T cell receptor beta chains came from one sample sequenced in a study of OX40 agonist ivuxolimab in advanced cancers. Measured with immunoSEQ multiplex PCR; TCRdb has only the in-frame clones, and not every one. The data contain 65,000 to 75,000 clones, roughly 84% of them singletons. This specimen was CD4+ or CD8+ T cells sorted from blood, taken in a trial of the OX40 agonist ivuxolimab. The receptors derive from an adult with an advanced solid tumor such as melanoma, head and neck, liver or kidney cancer.

Comments on this clone: Different DNA sequences within this sample yield the same CDR3. The rearrangement links TRBV19 to TRBJ2-5, with D possibly called TRBD1 or TRBD2 (6 bases each). V gave up 9 bases and J gave up 5 bases, with 19 bases separating them. CDR3 length equals 14 residues. CDR1 is LNHDA and CDR2 is SQIVND in the germline V gene (reference sequence). The CDR3 nucleotides read TGTGCCAGCTCACCGGGGGCAGGGTGGGAGACCCAGTACTTC. Protein sequence: CASSPGAGWETQYF.

This chain connects TRBV21-1 to TRBJ1-2. TRBV21-1 is labeled a pseudogene. The CDR3 contains 14 residues. CDR3 region: CASSPRGGNYGYTF. In DNA form, the CDR3 reads TGTGCCAGCAGCCCCCGGGGGGGAAACTATGGCTACACCTTC.

This clone was counted a single time. This sequence joins TRBV5-1 and TRBJ1-1; D is unclear. The germline V and J ends were trimmed by 1 base and 2 bases, with 9 bases remaining between them. Germline V lookup: CDR1 SGHRS, CDR2 YFSETQ. The CDR3 has 14 amino acids. This chain's CDR3 is CASSLQTSNTEAFF. Here the CDR3 DNA reads TGCGCCAGCAGCTTGCAGACCTCCAACACTGAAGCTTTCTTT.

The J gene is TRBJ2-1, the V gene TRBV6-5; TRBD1 matches 9 bases. Per germline, CDR1 MNHEY and CDR2 SVGAGI. The V and J ends lost 6 bases and 16 bases, in that order; junction bases with no gene match: 7. CDR3 size: 11 residues. CDR3 coding DNA: TGTGCCAGCAGGTCGGGACAGGGATCTTTCTTC. Encoded protein: CASRSGQGSFF.

The gene calls are TRBV30 and TRBJ2-1; 7 nucleotides align to TRBD2. The CDR3 loop spans 14 amino acids. Per the germline V gene, CDR1 is GTSNPN and CDR2 is SVGIG (reference sequence). J gave up 6 bases and V 5 bases, and 10 bases lay outside the gene matches. Written as DNA, the CDR3 is TGTGCCTGGGCATCGGGACTAATGGGCAATGAGCAGTTCTTC. This codes for CAWASGLMGNEQFF.

The chain recombines TRBV15 with TRBJ2-7; TRBD2 agrees at 9 bases. Germline V CDR1 and CDR2: LNHNV, YYDKDF (reference sequence). With 0 bases clipped from V and 3 bases from J, the junction kept 3 bases outside the gene matches. This CDR3 comprises 15 residues. CDR3 amino acids: CATSRDSGSYYEQYF. CDR3 in DNA: TGTGCCACCAGCAGAGATAGCGGGAGCTACTACGAGCAGTACTTC.

The rearrangement joins TRBV15 to TRBJ1-1, with D perhaps TRBD1 (5 bases). The CDR3 sequence is 15 residues long. The germline V and J ends were trimmed by 4 bases and 1 base, with 13 bases remaining between them. Germline-derived CDR1 and CDR2 are LNHNV and YYDKDF (reference sequence). Written as DNA, the CDR3 is TGTGCCACCAGCAAGCTAGGACACAGGAACACTGAAGCTTTCTTT. Protein product: CATSKLGHRNTEAFF.

V gene TRBV7-3 combines with J gene TRBJ1-1, with 9 bases lining up with TRBD1. Germline V gene sequence: CDR1 SGHTA, CDR2 FQGTGA. V lost 5 bases, J lost 5 bases, and 3 bases stayed unmatched. This CDR3 contains 13 residues. The CDR3 coding sequence is TGTGCCAGCAGCCGGGACAGGGAAACTGAAGCTTTCTTT. Encoded protein: CASSRDRETEAFF.